One sample yielded the 18 T cell receptor beta chains listed below, sequenced in a study of blood T cell repertoires in COVID-19. The protocol was immunoSEQ multiplex PCR, while the TCRdb copy is restricted to in-frame clones and leaves out a portion. The table includes around 290,000 clones, 70% to 90% detected once. Sequences were obtained from peripheral blood. These receptors came from an older woman with COVID-19, enrolled during active disease.

This CDR3 is CASSDRTGWETEAFF. The CDR3, as DNA: TGTGCCAGCTCAGATCGGACAGGGTGGGAGACTGAAGCTTTCTTT. The rearrangement links TRBV18 to TRBJ1-1, with 8 bases that match TRBD1. Germline lookup yields CDR1 KGHSH and CDR2 LQKENI. The CDR3 totals 15 residues. The junction had 10 bases not matched to a gene; V was cut back by 5 bases and J by 5 bases.

The chain combines TRBV5-8 with TRBJ2-2; D might be TRBD1 (6 bases). The CDR3 length is 15 residues. CDR1 and CDR2 from the germline V gene are SGHTS and YDEGEE. V lost 7 bases, J lost 7 bases, and 20 bases lay in between. The CDR3 region has the DNA TGTGCCAGCGGACTCTGGGTAACAGGGTTCGGGGAGCTGTTTTTT. Translation: CASGLWVTGFGELFF.

V gene TRBV18 combines with J gene TRBJ1-1; 11 bases match TRBD1. The germline V gene has CDR1 KGHSH and CDR2 LQKENI. The V gene end was trimmed by 4 bases and the J gene end by 1 base; junction bases not matched to a gene: 8. This CDR3 comprises 17 residues. The DNA for the CDR3 is TGTGCCAGCTCACTGATAAGGACAGGGGGCGGGAACACTGAAGCTTTCTTT. Its protein is CASSLIRTGGGNTEAFF.

This clone has just one count. DNA for the CDR3: TGTGCCAGCTCGCCTTTAGCGGGGGCCACCACAGATACGCAGTATTTT. Translated: CASSPLAGATTDTQYF. The rearrangement links TRBV18 to TRBJ2-3; 9 bases align to TRBD2. Per germline, CDR1 KGHSH and CDR2 LQKENI. Losses at the gene ends were 6 bases for V and 2 bases for J; bases not matched to a gene: 9. This CDR3 region has 16 residues.

In its sample, this clone was seen a few times. The chain combines TRBV5-1 with TRBJ2-7, with TRBD1 matching over 12 bases. There are 15 residues in the CDR3. Germline V lookup: CDR1 SGHRS, CDR2 YFSETQ. V was pared by 0 bases and J by 6 bases, with 4 bases of the junction left unmatched. The chain's CDR3 is CASSLEGTGGGEQYF. The DNA for the CDR3 is TGCGCCAGCAGCTTGGAAGGGACAGGGGGCGGCGAGCAGTACTTC. Variable domain in full (rest from reference TRBV5-1 and TRBJ2-7): KAGVTQTPRYLIKTRGQQVTLSCSPISGHRSVSWYQQTPGQGLQFLFEYFSETQRNKGNFPGRFSGRQFSNSRSEMNVSTLELGDSALYLCASSLEGTGGGEQYFGPGTRLTVT.

There are many counts of this clone. The genes are TRBV27 and TRBJ1-2; D is unresolved. Trimming left V 3 bases short and J 4 bases short, with 9 bases between. CDR1 is MNHEY and CDR2 is SMNVEV in the germline V gene (reference sequence). The CDR3 totals 13 residues. Here the CDR3 reads CASSLEGSYGYTF. In DNA, the CDR3 is TGTGCCAGCAGTTTGGAAGGGAGCTATGGCTACACCTTC.

This chain links TRBV7-3 with TRBJ2-3, with 13 bases aligning to TRBD2. This CDR3 has 16 amino acids. Germline V gene data show CDR1 as SGHTA and CDR2 as FQGTGA. Losses at the gene ends were 4 bases for V and 2 bases for J; bases not matched to a gene: 3. The CDR3 sequence: CASSSTSGGDTDTQYF. The CDR3 region has the DNA TGTGCCAGCAGCTCAACTAGCGGGGGGGACACAGATACGCAGTATTTT.

J is TRBJ2-7 and V is TRBV5-1; perhaps TRBD2 as D (7 bases). CDR3 length equals 14 residues. The V and J ends lost 4 bases and 2 bases respectively, with 13 bases between them. CDR1 SGHRS and CDR2 YFSETQ come from the germline V gene. CDR3 nucleotide sequence: TGCGCCAGCAGCGGGGGGGGCTATCCCTACGAGCAGTACTTC. This encodes CASSGGGYPYEQYF.

The chain employs TRBV5-4 and TRBJ1-4; 7 positions agree with TRBD1. Germline V gene lookup returns CDR1 SGHNT and CDR2 YYREEE (reference sequence). There are 14 residues in the CDR3. V shed 4 bases, J shed 8 bases, and the junction held 8 bases outside the gene matches. Here the CDR3 DNA reads TGTGCCAGCAGCCCTCAGGGGGTGGACGAAAAACTGTTTTTT. As protein: CASSPQGVDEKLFF.

The chain has TRBV28 and TRBJ2-3, with a possible D match to TRBD2 (6 bases). The ends were cut back, 6 bases at V and 3 bases at J, with 13 bases in the middle. Germline V CDR1 and CDR2: MDHEN, SYDVKM. CDR3 size: 14 residues. The CDR3 nucleotides read TGTGCCAGCAGCCGCGGGATGATTACAGATACGCAGTATTTT. It specifies CASSRGMITDTQYF.

The rearrangement links TRBV18 to TRBJ1-2, with D unresolved. Trimming pared 3 bases from V and 0 bases from J, leaving 11 bases between. Germline loops: CDR1 KGHSH, CDR2 LQKENI. The CDR3 has 15 residues. CDR3 sequence reads: CASSPDYYPNYGYTF. For the CDR3, the DNA is TGTGCCAGCTCACCCGACTACTACCCTAACTATGGCTACACCTTC.

The genes are TRBV12-5 and TRBJ2-3, with TRBD1 matching over 10 bases. V shed 4 bases and J 2 bases; nucleotides not matched to a gene: 6. Germline V CDR1 and CDR2: LGHNT, FRNRAP. CDR3 size: 16 residues. The CDR3 coding sequence is TGTGCTAGTGGTTCGCGGACAGGGGGTTTCACAGATACGCAGTATTTT. It is translated as CASGSRTGGFTDTQYF.

The chain couples TRBV18 to TRBJ1-2, with a weak D call TRBD1 (6 bases). The CDR3 contains 13 residues. Trimming took 3 bases from V and 3 from J, leaving 8 bases between them. Germline lookup yields CDR1 KGHSH and CDR2 LQKENI. CDR3 sequence: CASSPRQDYGYTF. The CDR3 bases are TGTGCCAGCTCACCTCGACAGGACTATGGCTACACCTTC.

The rearrangement joins TRBV2 to TRBJ1-2; D is ambiguous. From germline, CDR1 is SNHLY and CDR2 FYNNEI. Between the trimmed V and J ends, which lost 6 bases and 0 bases, there was a span of 8 bases. The CDR3 has 13 residues. CDR3 bases: TGTGCCAGCAGGGGCGAAACTAACTATGGCTACACCTTC. Its protein is CASRGETNYGYTF.

The chain employs TRBV6-4 and TRBJ2-3, with 7 bases lining up with TRBD1. Unmatched junction bases numbered 8, after V lost 6 bases and J lost 5 bases. CDR1 MRHNA and CDR2 SNTAGT come from the germline V gene. There are 14 residues in the CDR3. CDR3 DNA sequence: TGTGCCAGCAGGAGCGACAGGGCGGGAGATACGCAGTATTTT. It translates to CASRSDRAGDTQYF.

This clone showed up just once. The CDR3 nucleotides are TGTGCCTGGAGCGAGACGACAACCGAAGCTTTCTTT. Translation gives CAWSETTTEAFF. The chain combines TRBV30 with TRBJ1-1; D not certain. Trimming removed 3 bases at V and 8 bases at J, with 13 bases between. In germline, CDR1 is GTSNPN, CDR2 SVGIG (reference sequence). The CDR3 is 12 residues long.

This rearrangement joins TRBV29-1 to TRBJ2-2, with a tentative D call TRBD1 (6 bases). This CDR3 has 13 residues. Trimming removed 7 bases at V and 6 bases at J, with 15 bases between. Germline V gene lookup returns CDR1 SQVTM and CDR2 ANQGSEA. The CDR3 loop is CSATGTHAGELFF. CDR3 sequence (DNA): TGCAGCGCTACAGGGACGCACGCCGGGGAGCTGTTTTTT.

This chain connects TRBV5-1 to TRBJ1-6; weak D call: TRBD1 (6 bases). Between the trimmed V and J ends, which lost 0 bases and 7 bases, there was a span of 11 bases. Germline loops: CDR1 SGHRS, CDR2 YFSETQ. There are 15 residues in the CDR3. The CDR3 is CASSLGGRGNSPLHF. In nucleotides, the CDR3 is TGCGCCAGCAGCTTGGGTGGCAGGGGAAATTCACCCCTCCACTTT.